The source of this T cell receptor beta chain is a study of blood T cells in healthy people across ages. On this clonotype itself: At one end the junction does not follow the germline gene, possibly because of a read error.

For the second PCR, which ran for roughly 7 to 11 cycles, a sample-barcoded 5' primer and a J-beta primer mix were used. TCRdb reprocessed the 5' RACE reads with MiXCR, giving one entry per CDR3 protein. The sample holds hundreds of thousands of distinct CDR3 sequences, approximately 43% seen once. Donors ranged from roughly 6 to 90 years old and were healthy Caucasians in Russia. This CDR3 is built from 15 residues. Germline V lookup: CDR1 SGDLS, CDR2 YYNGEE. This TCR derives from a woman aged 55-70 years in good health. The chain joins TRBV9 to TRBJ1-2; perhaps TRBD1 as D (5 bases). Material: blood. The CDR3 bases are TGCGCCAGCAGCGGACGGGGGGACCTTAACTATGGCTACACCTTC. This codes for CASSGRGDLNYGYTF.